This TCR beta chain came from a study of T cell changes during pregnancy in multiple sclerosis. Some clones are missing from TCRdb's copy, which holds only in-frame ones; the method was immunoSEQ multiplex PCR. The sample shows 100,000 or so clones, over 85% of them seen only once. Germline values: CDR1 PRHDT, CDR2 FYEKMQ (reference sequence). The CDR3 consists of 16 residues. V was cut by 0 bases and J by 4 bases, with 13 bases left in between. The sequence was collected from a female donor with multiple sclerosis, enrolled in a pregnancy study. The specimen was peripheral blood, collected in the second trimester of pregnancy. The chain uses TRBV13 and TRBJ1-5; possible D gene TRBD1, 5 bases. The CDR3 here is CASSLGRGTPNQPQHF. The CDR3 nucleotides read TGTGCCAGCAGCTTAGGCCGCGGGACTCCTAATCAGCCCCAGCATTTT.